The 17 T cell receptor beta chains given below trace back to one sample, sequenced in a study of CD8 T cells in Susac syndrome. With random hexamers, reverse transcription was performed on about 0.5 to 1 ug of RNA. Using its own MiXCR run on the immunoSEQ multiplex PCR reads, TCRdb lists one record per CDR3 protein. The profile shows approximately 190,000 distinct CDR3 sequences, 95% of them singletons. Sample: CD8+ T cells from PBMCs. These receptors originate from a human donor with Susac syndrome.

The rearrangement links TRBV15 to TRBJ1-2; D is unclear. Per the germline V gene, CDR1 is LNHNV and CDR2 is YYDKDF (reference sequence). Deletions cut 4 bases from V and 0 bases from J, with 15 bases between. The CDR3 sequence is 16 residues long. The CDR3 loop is CATSTTESVANYGYTF. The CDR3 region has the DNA TGTGCCACCAGCACCACTGAGAGCGTAGCTAACTATGGCTACACCTTC.

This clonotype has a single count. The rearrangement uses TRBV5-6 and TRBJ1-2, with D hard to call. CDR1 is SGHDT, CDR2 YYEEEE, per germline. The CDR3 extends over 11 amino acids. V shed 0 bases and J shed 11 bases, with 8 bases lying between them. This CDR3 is CASSLGTEYTF. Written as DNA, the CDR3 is TGTGCCAGCAGCTTGGGGACGGAGTACACCTTC.

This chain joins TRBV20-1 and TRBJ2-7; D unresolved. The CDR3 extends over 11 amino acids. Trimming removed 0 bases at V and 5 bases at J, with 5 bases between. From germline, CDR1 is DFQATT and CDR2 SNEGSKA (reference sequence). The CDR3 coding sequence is TGCAGTGCTAGAGATCTAAACGAGCAGTACTTC. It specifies CSARDLNEQYF.

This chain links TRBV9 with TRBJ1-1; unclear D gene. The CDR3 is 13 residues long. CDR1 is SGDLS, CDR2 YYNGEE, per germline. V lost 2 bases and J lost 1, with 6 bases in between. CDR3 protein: CASSVPGNTEAFF. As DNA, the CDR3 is TGTGCCAGCAGCGTCCCGGGGAACACTGAAGCTTTCTTT. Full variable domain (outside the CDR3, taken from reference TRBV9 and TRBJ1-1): DSGVTQTPKHLITATGQRVTLRCSPRSGDLSVYWYQQSLDQGLQFLIQYYNGEERAKGNILERFSAQQFPDLHSELNLSSLELGDSALYFCASSVPGNTEAFFGQGTRLTVV.

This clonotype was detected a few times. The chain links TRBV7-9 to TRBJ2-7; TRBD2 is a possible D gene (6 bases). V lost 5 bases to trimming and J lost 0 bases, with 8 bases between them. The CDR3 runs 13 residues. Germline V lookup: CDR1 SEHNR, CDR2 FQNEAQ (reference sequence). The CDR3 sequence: CASSPGGSYEQYF. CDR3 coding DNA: TGTGCCAGCAGCCCCGGGGGCTCCTACGAGCAGTACTTC.

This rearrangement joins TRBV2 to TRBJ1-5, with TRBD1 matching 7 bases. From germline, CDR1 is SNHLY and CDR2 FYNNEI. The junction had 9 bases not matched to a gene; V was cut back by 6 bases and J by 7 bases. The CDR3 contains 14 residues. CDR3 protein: CASSEGAEEQPQHF. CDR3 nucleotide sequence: TGTGCCAGCAGCGAGGGGGCCGAAGAGCAGCCCCAGCATTTT.

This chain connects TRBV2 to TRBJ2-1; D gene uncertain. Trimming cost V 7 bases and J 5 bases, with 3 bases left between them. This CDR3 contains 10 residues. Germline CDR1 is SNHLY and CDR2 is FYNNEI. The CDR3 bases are TGTGCCAGCAAAGACAATGAGCAGTTCTTC. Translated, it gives CASKDNEQFF.

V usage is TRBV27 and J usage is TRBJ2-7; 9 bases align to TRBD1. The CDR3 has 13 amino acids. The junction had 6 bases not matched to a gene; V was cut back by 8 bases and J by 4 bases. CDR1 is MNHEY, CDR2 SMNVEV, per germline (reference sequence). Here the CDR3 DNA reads TGTGCCAGCTCGAAGGGACAGGGATACGAGCAGTACTTC. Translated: CASSKGQGYEQYF.

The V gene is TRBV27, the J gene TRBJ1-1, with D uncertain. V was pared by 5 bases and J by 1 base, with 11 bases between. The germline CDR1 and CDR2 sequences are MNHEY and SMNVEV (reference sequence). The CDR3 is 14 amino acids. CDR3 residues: CASSPLDTNTEAFF. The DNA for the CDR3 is TGTGCCAGCAGTCCTCTTGACACGAACACTGAAGCTTTCTTT.

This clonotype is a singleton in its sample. The CDR3 is CASSSLTVSYEQYF. The CDR3 bases are TGTGCCAGCAGCTCCTTGACAGTTTCCTACGAGCAGTACTTC. This chain links TRBV7-9 with TRBJ2-7; D is perhaps TRBD1 (5 bases). This CDR3 spans 14 amino acids. Trimming removed 4 bases from V and 1 base from J, with 11 bases in between. The germline CDR1 and CDR2 sequences are SEHNR and FQNEAQ (reference sequence).

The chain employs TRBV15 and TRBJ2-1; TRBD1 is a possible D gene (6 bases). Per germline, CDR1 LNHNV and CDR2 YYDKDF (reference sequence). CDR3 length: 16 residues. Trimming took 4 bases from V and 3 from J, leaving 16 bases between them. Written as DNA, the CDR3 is TGTGCCACCAGCACTAGGGGGTCTGGGATCTACAATGAGCAGTTCTTC. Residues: CATSTRGSGIYNEQFF. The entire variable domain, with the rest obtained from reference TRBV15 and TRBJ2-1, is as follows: DAMVIQNPRYQVTQFGKPVTLSCSQTLNHNVMYWYQQKSSQAPKLLFHYYDKDFNNEADTPDNFQSRRPNTSFCFLDIRSPGLGDTAMYLCATSTRGSGIYNEQFFGPGTRLTVL.

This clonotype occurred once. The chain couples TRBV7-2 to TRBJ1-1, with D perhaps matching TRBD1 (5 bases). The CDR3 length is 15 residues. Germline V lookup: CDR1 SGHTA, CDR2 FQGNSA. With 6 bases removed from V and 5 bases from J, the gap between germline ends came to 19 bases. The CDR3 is CASSLRPGGETEAFF. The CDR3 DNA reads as TGTGCCAGCAGTCTTAGACCGGGGGGAGAGACTGAAGCTTTCTTT. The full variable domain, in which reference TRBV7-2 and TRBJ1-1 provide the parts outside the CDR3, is GAGVSQSPSNKVTEKGKDVELRCDPISGHTALYWYRQSLGQGLEFLIYFQGNSAPDKSGLPSDRFSAERTGGSVSTLTIQRTQQEDSAVYLCASSLRPGGETEAFFGQGTRLTVV.

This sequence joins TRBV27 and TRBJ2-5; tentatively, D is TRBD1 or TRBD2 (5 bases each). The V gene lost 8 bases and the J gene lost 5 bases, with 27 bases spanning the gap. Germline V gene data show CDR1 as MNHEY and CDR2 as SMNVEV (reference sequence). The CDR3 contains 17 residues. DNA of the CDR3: TGTGCCAGCCATGACGGGAACCACGGGACCGCAAGGGAGACCCAGTACTTC. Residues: CASHDGNHGTARETQYF.

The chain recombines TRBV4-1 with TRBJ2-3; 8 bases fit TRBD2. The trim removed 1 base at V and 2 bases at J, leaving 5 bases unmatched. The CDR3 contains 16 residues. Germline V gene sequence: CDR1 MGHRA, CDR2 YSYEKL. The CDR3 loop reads CASSQAGLDSTDTQYF. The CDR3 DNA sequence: TGCGCCAGCAGCCAAGCGGGACTAGATTCCACAGATACGCAGTATTTT.

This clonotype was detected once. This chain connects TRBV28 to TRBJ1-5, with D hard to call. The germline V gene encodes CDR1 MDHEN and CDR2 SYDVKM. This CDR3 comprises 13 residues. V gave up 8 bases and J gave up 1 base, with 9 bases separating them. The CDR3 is CASLEESNQPQHF. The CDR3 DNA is TGTGCCAGCCTGGAGGAGAGCAATCAGCCCCAGCATTTT. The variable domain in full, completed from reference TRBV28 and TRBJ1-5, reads DVKVTQSSRYLVKRTGEKVFLECVQDMDHENMFWYRQDPGLGLRLIYFSYDVKMKEKGDIPEGYSVSREKKERFSLILESASTNQTSMYLCASLEESNQPQHFGDGTRLSIL.

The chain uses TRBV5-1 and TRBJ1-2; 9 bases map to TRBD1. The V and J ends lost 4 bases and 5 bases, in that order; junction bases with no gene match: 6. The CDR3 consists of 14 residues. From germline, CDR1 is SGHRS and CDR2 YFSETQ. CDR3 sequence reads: CASSLTGTGYGYTF. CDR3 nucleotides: TGCGCCAGCAGCCTTACCGGGACAGGGTATGGCTACACCTTC.

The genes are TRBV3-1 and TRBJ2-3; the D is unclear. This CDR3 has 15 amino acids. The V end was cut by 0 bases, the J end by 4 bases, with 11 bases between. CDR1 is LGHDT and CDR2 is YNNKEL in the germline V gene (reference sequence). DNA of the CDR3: TGTGCCAGCAGCCAAGATGAGAGTAGATCAGATACGCAGTATTTT. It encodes CASSQDESRSDTQYF.